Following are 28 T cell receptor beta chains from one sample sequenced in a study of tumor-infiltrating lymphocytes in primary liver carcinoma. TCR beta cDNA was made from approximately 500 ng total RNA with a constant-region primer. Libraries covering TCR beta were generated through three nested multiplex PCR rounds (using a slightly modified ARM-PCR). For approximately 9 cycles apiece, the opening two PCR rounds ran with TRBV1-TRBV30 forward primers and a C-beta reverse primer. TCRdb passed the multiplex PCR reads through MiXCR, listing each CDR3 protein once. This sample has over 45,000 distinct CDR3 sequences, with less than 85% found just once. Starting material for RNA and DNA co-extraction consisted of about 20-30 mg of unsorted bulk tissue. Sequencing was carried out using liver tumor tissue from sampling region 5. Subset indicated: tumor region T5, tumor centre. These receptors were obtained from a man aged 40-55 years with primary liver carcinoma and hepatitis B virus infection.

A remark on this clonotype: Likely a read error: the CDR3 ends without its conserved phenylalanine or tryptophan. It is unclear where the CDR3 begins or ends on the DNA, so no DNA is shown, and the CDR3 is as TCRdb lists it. The CDR3: CASSSTDRGYEQYL. The V and J genes are TRBV6-5 and TRBJ2-7; TRBD1, the table's D call, lacks a check against the DNA. The CDR3 region is 14 residues in length, termini included. Germline assignment: CDR1 MNHEY and CDR2 SVGAGI.

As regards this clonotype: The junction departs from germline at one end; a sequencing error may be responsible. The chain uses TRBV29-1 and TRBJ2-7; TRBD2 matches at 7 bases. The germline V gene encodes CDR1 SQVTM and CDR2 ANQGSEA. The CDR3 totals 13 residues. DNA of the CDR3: TGCAGCGTTCTAGCGGAGAGCTTCTACGAGGAGTACTTC. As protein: CSVLAESFYEEYF.

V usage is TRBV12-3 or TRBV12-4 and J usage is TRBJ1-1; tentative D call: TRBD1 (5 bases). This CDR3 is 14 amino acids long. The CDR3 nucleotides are TGTGTCGGCAGTTTGAAGGGGCTGTTCACTGAAGCTTTCTTT. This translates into CVGSLKGLFTEAFF.

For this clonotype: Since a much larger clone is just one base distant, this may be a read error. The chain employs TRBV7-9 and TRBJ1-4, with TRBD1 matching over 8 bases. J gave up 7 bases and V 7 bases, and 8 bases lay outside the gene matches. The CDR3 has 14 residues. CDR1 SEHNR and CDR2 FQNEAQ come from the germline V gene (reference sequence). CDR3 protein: CASNSGQGSEKLFF. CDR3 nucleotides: TGTGCCAGCAACTCCGGACAGGGCTCTGAAAAACTGTTTTTT.

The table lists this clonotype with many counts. CDR3: CASSLNLGSSNQPQHF. CDR3 nucleotides: TGTGCCAGCAGCCTAAACCTCGGGAGTAGCAATCAGCCCCAGCATTTT. The chain is built from TRBV6-2 or TRBV6-3 and TRBJ1-5, with D unclear. The CDR3 length is 16 residues. V was clipped by 6 bases and J by 0 bases, with 15 bases between them. CDR1 and CDR2 (germline): MNHEY, SVGEGT.

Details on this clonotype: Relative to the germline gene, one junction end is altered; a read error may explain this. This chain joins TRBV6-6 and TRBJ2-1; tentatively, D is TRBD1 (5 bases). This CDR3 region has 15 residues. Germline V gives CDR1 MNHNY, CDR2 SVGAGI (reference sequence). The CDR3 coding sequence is TGTGTCAGCAGTTACCCTGATAGGGGTGGCAATGAGCAGTTCTTC. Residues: CVSSYPDRGGNEQFF.

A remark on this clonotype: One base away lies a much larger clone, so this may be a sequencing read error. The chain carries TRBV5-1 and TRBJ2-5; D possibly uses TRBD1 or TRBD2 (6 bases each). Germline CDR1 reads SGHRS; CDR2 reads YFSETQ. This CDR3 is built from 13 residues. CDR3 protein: CPSSFGGEETQYF. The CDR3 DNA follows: TGCCCCAGCAGTTTCGGGGGCGAAGAGACCCAGTACTTC.

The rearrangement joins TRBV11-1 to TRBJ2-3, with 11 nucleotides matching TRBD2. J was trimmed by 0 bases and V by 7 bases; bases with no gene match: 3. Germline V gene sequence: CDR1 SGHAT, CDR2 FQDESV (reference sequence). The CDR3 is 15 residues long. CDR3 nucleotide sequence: TGTGCCAGCAAGGGACTAGCGGTTAGCACAGATACGCAGTATTTT. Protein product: CASKGLAVSTDTQYF.

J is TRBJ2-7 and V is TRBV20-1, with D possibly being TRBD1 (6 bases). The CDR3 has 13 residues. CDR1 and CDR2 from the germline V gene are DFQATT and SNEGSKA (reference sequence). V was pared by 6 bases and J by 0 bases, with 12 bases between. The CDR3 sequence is CSALRDNSYEQYF. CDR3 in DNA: TGCAGTGCCCTGAGGGACAACTCCTACGAGCAGTACTTC.

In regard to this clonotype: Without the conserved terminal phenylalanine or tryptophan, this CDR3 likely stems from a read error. The CDR3 loop reads CANRFAGNTGELFY. In DNA form, the CDR3 reads TGTGCCAACAGGTTTGCAGGGAACACCGGGGAGCTGTTTTAT. The V call is TRBV10-3, the J call TRBJ2-2, with a tentative D call TRBD1 (5 bases). This CDR3 region has 14 residues. V lost 10 bases, J lost 1 base, and 13 bases lay in between. CDR1 is ENHRY, CDR2 SYGVKD, per germline.

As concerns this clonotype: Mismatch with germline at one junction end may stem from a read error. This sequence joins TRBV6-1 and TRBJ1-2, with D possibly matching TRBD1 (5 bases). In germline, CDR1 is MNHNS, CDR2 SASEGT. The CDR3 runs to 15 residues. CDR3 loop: CASGEEWSGSYGYTF. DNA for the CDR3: TGTGCCAGCGGTGAAGAGTGGTCAGGGAGCTATGGCTACACCTTC.

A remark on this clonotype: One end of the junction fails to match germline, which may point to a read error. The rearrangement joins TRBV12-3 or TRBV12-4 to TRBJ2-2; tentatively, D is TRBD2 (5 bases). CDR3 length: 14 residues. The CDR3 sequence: CASTVEAGTGERFF. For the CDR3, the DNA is TGTGCCAGCACTGTTGAAGCAGGCACCGGGGAGCGGTTTTTT.

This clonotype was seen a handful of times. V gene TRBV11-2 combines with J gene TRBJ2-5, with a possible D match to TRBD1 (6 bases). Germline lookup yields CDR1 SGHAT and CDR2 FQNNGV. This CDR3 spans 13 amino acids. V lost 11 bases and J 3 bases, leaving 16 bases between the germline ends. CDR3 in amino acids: CADRRQVKETQYF. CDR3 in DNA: TGTGCCGACAGGCGACAGGTCAAAGAGACCCAGTACTTC.

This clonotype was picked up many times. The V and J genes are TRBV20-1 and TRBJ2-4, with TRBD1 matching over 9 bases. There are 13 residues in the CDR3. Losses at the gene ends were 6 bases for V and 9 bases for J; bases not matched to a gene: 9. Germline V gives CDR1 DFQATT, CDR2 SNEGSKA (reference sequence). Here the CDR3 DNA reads TGCAGTGCACCGGGACAGGGTATTGTCATTCAGTACTTC. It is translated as CSAPGQGIVIQYF.

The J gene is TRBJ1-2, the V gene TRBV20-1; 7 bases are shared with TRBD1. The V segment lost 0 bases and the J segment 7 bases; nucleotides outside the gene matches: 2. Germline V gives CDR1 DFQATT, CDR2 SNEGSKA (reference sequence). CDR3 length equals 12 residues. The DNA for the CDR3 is TGCAGTGCTAGAGAAGGGGGCGGTGGCTACACCTTC. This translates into CSAREGGGGYTF.

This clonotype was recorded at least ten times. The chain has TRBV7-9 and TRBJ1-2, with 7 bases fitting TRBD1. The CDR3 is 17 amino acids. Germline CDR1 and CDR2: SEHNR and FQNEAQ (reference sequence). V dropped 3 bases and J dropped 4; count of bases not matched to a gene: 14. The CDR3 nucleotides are TGTGCCAGCAGCTTCCAGGGGGGATTACAGGCCTCCTATGGCTACACCTTC. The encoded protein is CASSFQGGLQASYGYTF.

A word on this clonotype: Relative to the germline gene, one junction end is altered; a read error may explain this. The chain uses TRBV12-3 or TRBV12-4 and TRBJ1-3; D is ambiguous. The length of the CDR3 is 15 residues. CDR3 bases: TGTGCCGGCGCCTTGGGTGGGAGTACTGGAAACACCATATGTTTT. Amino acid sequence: CAGALGGSTGNTICF.

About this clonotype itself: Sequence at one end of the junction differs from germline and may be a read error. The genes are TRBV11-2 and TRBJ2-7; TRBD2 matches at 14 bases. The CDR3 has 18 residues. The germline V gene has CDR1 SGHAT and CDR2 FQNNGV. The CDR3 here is CASSLSVRLAGGWYEQDF. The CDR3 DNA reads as TGTGCCAGCAGCTTATCCGTTAGACTAGCGGGAGGGTGGTACGAGCAGGACTTC. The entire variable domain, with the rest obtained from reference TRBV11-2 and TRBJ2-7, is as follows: EAGVAQSPRYKIIEKRQSVAFWCNPISGHATLYWYQQILGQGPKLLIQFQNNGVVDDSQLPKDRFSAERLKGVDSTLKIQPAKLEDSAVYLCASSLSVRLAGGWYEQDFGPGTRLTVT.

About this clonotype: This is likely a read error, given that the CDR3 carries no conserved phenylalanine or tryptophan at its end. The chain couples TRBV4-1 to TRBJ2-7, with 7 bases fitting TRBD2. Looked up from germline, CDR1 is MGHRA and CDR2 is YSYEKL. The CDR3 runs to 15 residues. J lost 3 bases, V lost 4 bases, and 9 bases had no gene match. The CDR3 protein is CASSPPGLAVYEQYS. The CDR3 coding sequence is TGCGCCAGCAGCCCACCGGGGCTAGCGGTCTACGAGCAGTACTCC.

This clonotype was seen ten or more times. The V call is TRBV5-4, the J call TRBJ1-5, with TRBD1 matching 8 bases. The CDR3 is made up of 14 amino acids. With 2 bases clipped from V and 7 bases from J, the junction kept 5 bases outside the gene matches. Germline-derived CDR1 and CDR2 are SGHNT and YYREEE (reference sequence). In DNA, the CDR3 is TGTGCCAGCAGCTTACAGGGGGATGGCCAGCCCCAGCATTTT. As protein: CASSLQGDGQPQHF.

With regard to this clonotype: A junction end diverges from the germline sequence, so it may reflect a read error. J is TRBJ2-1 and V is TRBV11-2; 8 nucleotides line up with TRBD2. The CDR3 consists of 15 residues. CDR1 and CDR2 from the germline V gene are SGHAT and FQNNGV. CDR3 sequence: CAGSLAGSSYNEQFF. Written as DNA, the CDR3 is TGCGCCGGTAGCTTAGCGGGGAGCTCCTACAATGAGCAGTTCTTC.

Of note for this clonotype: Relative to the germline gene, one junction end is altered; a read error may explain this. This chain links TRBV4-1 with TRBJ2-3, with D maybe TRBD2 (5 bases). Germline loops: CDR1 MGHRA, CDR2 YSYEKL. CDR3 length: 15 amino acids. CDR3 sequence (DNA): TGCGCCAGTAGCCAAGATATACTAGTTTTGGATACGCAGTATTTT. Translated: CASSQDILVLDTQYF.

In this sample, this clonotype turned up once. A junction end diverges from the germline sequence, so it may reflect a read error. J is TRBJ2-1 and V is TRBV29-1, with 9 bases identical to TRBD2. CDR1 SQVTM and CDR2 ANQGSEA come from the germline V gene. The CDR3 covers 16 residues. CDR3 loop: CSVEPLTSGTYNEQSF. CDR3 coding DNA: TGCAGCGTTGAGCCCCTGACTAGCGGTACCTACAATGAGCAGTCCTTC.

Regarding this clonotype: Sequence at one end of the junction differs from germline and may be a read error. In DNA, the CDR3 is TGTGCCAGCAGTGAAGTGGGACAGAGCCACTCTGGAAGCACCATATTTTTT. Encoded protein: CASSEVGQSHSGSTIFF. The V gene is TRBV6-1, the J gene TRBJ1-3; 7 nucleotides align to TRBD1. The CDR3 runs 17 residues. Germline loops: CDR1 MNHNS, CDR2 SASEGT.

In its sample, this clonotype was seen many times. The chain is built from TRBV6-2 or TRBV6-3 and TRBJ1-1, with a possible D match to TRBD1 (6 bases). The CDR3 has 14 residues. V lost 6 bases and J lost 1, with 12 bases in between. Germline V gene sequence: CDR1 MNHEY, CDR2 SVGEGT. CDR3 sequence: CASSSRGGNTEAFF. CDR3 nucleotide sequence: TGTGCCAGCAGCAGCAGGGGTGGGAACACTGAAGCTTTCTTT.

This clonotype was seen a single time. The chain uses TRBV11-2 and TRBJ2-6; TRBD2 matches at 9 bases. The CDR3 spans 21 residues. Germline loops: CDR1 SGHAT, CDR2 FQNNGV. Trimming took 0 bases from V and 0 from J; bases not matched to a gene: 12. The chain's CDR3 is CASSLDHPWREGRSGANVLTF. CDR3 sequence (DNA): TGTGCCAGCAGCTTAGACCATCCTTGGCGGGAGGGTCGCTCTGGGGCCAACGTCCTGACTTTC.

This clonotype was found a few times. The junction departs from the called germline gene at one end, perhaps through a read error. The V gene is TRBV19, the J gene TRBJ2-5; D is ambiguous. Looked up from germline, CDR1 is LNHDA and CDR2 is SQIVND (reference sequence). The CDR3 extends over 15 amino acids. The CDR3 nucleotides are TGTGCCAGCAGTAGTGGAGACTCCTACCAAGAGACCCAGTACTTC. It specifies CASSSGDSYQETQYF.

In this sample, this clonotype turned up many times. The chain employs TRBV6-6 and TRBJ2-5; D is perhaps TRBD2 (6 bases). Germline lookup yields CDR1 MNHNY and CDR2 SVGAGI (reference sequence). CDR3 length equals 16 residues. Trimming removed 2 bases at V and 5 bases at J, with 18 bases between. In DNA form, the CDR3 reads TGTGCCAGCAGTTACGGCCCTATCCCGGAGGGGGAGACCCAGTACTTC. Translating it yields CASSYGPIPEGETQYF.